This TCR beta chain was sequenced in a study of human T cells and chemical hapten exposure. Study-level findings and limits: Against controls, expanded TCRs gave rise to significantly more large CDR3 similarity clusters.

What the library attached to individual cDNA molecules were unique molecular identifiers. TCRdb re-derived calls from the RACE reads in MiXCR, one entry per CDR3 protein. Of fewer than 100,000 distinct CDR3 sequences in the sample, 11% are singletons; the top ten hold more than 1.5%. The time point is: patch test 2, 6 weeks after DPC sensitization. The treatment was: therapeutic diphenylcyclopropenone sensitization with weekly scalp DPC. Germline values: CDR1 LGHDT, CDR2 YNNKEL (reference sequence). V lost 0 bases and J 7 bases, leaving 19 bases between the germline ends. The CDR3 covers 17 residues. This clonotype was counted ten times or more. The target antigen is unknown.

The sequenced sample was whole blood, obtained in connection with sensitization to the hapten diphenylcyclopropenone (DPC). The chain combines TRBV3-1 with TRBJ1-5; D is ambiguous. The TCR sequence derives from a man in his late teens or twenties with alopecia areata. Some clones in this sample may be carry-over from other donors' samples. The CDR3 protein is CASSQDPYTGLRQPQHF. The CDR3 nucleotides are TGTGCCAGCAGCCAAGATCCTTACACCGGACTTCGACAGCCCCAGCATTTT.